Listed here are 27 T cell receptor beta chains from one sample, sequenced in a study of blood T cell repertoires in COVID-19. The table came from immunoSEQ multiplex PCR; TCRdb's copy has only in-frame clones and leaves some out. The sample yields fewer than 75,000 clones, about 87% seen once. Source material: peripheral blood. The receptor source for this set is a man aged 50-59 years with active COVID-19.

This rearrangement joins TRBV2 to TRBJ2-7, with 16 bases lining up with TRBD2. The germline CDR1 and CDR2 sequences are SNHLY and FYNNEI. V was pared by 7 bases and J by 3 bases, with 12 bases of the junction left unmatched. This CDR3 has 18 amino acids. CDR3 sequence reads: CASINREGLAGGYYEQYF. The CDR3 DNA reads as TGTGCCAGCATCAACAGAGAGGGACTAGCGGGAGGGTACTACGAGCAGTACTTC.

The chain is built from TRBV7-2 and TRBJ2-3, with D perhaps TRBD1 (6 bases). Germline-derived CDR1 and CDR2 are SGHTA and FQGNSA. Trimming removed 5 bases from V and 2 bases from J, with 17 bases in between. There are 16 residues in the CDR3. CDR3 coding DNA: TGTGCCAGCAGCGCCCCCGGGACAAGAGACACAGATACGCAGTATTTT. Its protein product is CASSAPGTRDTDTQYF.

This clone was observed once. The rearrangement joins TRBV14 to TRBJ1-2; D remains unclear. The CDR3 sequence is 13 residues long. V was shortened by 0 bases and J by 4 bases, with 6 bases between the two germline ends. Germline V gives CDR1 SGHDN, CDR2 FVKESK. The CDR3 sequence: CASSQDTSYGYTF. CDR3 nucleotide sequence: TGTGCCAGCAGCCAAGATACAAGCTATGGCTACACCTTC.

A few counts support this clone. This chain joins TRBV7-9 and TRBJ2-1, with 9 nucleotides matching TRBD2. The V segment lost 5 bases and the J segment 3 bases; nucleotides outside the gene matches: 5. The CDR3 contains 15 residues. Germline V gene sequence: CDR1 SEHNR, CDR2 FQNEAQ (reference sequence). CDR3 residues: CASSPWTSDYNEQFF. In DNA, the CDR3 is TGTGCCAGCAGCCCCTGGACTAGCGACTACAATGAGCAGTTCTTC.

This chain uses TRBV18 with TRBJ2-1, with TRBD2 matching 13 bases. Germline CDR1 and CDR2: KGHSH and LQKENI. The V and J ends lost 3 bases and 7 bases, in that order; junction bases with no gene match: 15. The CDR3 runs to 19 residues. The DNA for the CDR3 is TGTGCCAGCTCACCTCAACCACCTATTGGGACTAGCGGGAATAATGAGCAGTTCTTC. Amino acid sequence: CASSPQPPIGTSGNNEQFF.

This clone was seen more than once but under ten times. V and J are TRBV5-8 and TRBJ1-1; D is unclear. Trimming took 3 bases from V and 1 from J, leaving 10 bases between them. There are 14 residues in the CDR3. Germline CDR1 is SGHTS and CDR2 is YDEGEE. CDR3 loop: CASSSTIQNTEAFF. Here the CDR3 DNA reads TGTGCCAGCAGCTCTACGATTCAGAACACTGAAGCTTTCTTT.

The chain carries TRBV12-3 or TRBV12-4 and TRBJ2-7; no reliable D call. There are 13 residues in the CDR3. With 3 bases removed from V and 3 bases from J, the gap between germline ends came to 9 bases. CDR3 coding DNA: TGTGCCAGCAGTTTGCCACAACACTACGAGCAGTACTTC. Amino acids: CASSLPQHYEQYF.

V is TRBV15 and J is TRBJ2-1, with 14 bases lining up with TRBD2. CDR3 length equals 13 residues. The V segment lost 6 bases and the J segment 15 bases; nucleotides outside the gene matches: 7. Germline CDR1 and CDR2: LNHNV and YYDKDF (reference sequence). The CDR3: CATRSGTSGGPFF. CDR3 DNA: TGTGCCACCAGATCCGGGACTAGCGGGGGACCGTTCTTC.

This clone was found once. J is TRBJ2-2 and V is TRBV5-1; D possibly corresponds to TRBD1 (6 bases). Germline V CDR1 and CDR2: SGHRS, YFSETQ. The CDR3 is 17 amino acids. V was shortened by 0 bases and J by 1 base, with 13 bases between the two germline ends. Here the CDR3 DNA reads TGCGCCAGCAGCTTGGGGGGGCAGTCCGGGAACACCGGGGAGCTGTTTTTT. Amino acids: CASSLGGQSGNTGELFF.

The chain's CDR3 is CATRDGTSLNYEQYF. As DNA, the CDR3 is TGTGCCACCCGGGACGGGACTAGTCTTAACTACGAGCAGTACTTC. V gene TRBV10-3 combines with J gene TRBJ2-7; 8 bases align to TRBD2. The trim removed 10 bases at V and 3 bases at J, leaving 14 bases unmatched. Germline lookup yields CDR1 ENHRY and CDR2 SYGVKD. The CDR3 consists of 15 residues.

DNA of the CDR3: TGCGCCAGCAGCCAAGGGCGGGGGAGGACCTACAATGAGCAGTTCTTC. Translated, it gives CASSQGRGRTYNEQFF. The chain joins TRBV4-1 to TRBJ2-1, with TRBD2 identical over 7 bases. The CDR3 is made up of 16 amino acids. Losses at the gene ends were 1 base for V and 2 bases for J; bases not matched to a gene: 5. CDR1 is MGHRA and CDR2 is YSYEKL in the germline V gene.

The genes are TRBV27 and TRBJ1-1; 10 bases align to TRBD1. J was trimmed by 3 bases and V by 6 bases; bases with no gene match: 10. Germline lookup yields CDR1 MNHEY and CDR2 SMNVEV (reference sequence). The CDR3 loop spans 16 amino acids. DNA for the CDR3: TGTGCCAGCAGCCGACCGGGACAGGGGCCGGACACTGAAGCTTTCTTT. It codes for CASSRPGQGPDTEAFF.

This chain joins TRBV4-3 and TRBJ2-1; TRBD2 might be the D (7 bases). Germline V CDR1 and CDR2: LGHNA, YSLEER. The CDR3 is 16 residues long. V gave up 1 base and J gave up 8 bases, with 18 bases separating them. The DNA for the CDR3 is TGCGCCAGCAGCCAAGGACGAGGGGGGGCCTTAGATGAGCAGTTCTTC. Residues: CASSQGRGGALDEQFF.

V and J are TRBV4-1 and TRBJ2-1; the D gene is possibly TRBD2 (7 bases). Trimming left V 1 base short and J 4 bases short, with 20 bases between. The CDR3 runs 18 residues. Germline CDR1 and CDR2: MGHRA and YSYEKL. As DNA, the CDR3 is TGCGCCAGCAGCCAAGCTTGGTTGGCGGGGGCCAGGTACAATGAGCAGTTCTTC. Protein sequence: CASSQAWLAGARYNEQFF.

In DNA, the CDR3 is TGTGCCAGCAGCCCCGGGGTAGGTTTGCATTTT. Its translation: CASSPGVGLHF. This chain links TRBV7-8 with TRBJ1-5, with D unresolved. This CDR3 is 11 amino acids long. Per germline, CDR1 SGHVS and CDR2 FQNEAQ. V shed 5 bases and J shed 15 bases, with 14 bases lying between them.

The CDR3 region is CASSIPLGPQHF. CDR3 nucleotides: TGTGCCAGTAGTATCCCGCTCGGTCCCCAGCATTTT. This chain uses TRBV19 with TRBJ1-5; D gene ambiguous. The CDR3 has 12 amino acids. Per germline, CDR1 LNHDA and CDR2 SQIVND (reference sequence). V lost 3 bases, J lost 10 bases, and 10 bases lay in between.

The chain couples TRBV7-8 to TRBJ1-5; D ambiguous. This CDR3 comprises 17 residues. V shed 1 base and J shed 0 bases, with 13 bases lying between them. Per the germline V gene, CDR1 is SGHVS and CDR2 is FQNEAQ. CDR3 residues: CASSLVPRTDSNQPQHF. DNA of the CDR3: TGTGCCAGCAGCTTAGTCCCCAGAACAGATAGCAATCAGCCCCAGCATTTT. Using reference TRBV7-8 and TRBJ1-5 for the parts outside the CDR3, the full variable domain is GAGVSQSPRYKVAKRGQDVALRCDPISGHVSLFWYQQALGQGPEFLTYFQNEAQLDKSGLPSDRFFAERPEGSVSTLKIQRTQQEDSAVYLCASSLVPRTDSNQPQHFGDGTRLSIL.

The rearrangement links TRBV7-8 to TRBJ1-6; 7 nucleotides agree with TRBD1. The CDR3 is 17 amino acids. The V gene's germline CDR1 is SGHVS and CDR2 FQNEAQ. V trimming: 3 bases; J trimming: 7 bases; junction bases outside the gene matches: 12. CDR3 in DNA: TGTGCCAGCAGCTTGGGGTTCTCGGGACAGCCCAATTCACCCCTCCACTTT. It specifies CASSLGFSGQPNSPLHF.

This chain connects TRBV27 to TRBJ2-1, with TRBD2 matching 9 bases. The CDR3 covers 16 residues. V lost 3 bases and J lost 10; bases outside the gene matches: 13. Germline V gene data show CDR1 as MNHEY and CDR2 as SMNVEV (reference sequence). The CDR3 DNA follows: TGTGCCAGCAGTTTCCTCATAGCGGGAGCTACGGGGGAGCAGTTCTTC. Its protein is CASSFLIAGATGEQFF.

This CDR3 reads CASSRLGVSETQYF. The CDR3 region has the DNA TGCGCCAGCAGCCGCCTAGGGGTCTCGGAGACCCAGTACTTC. This chain links TRBV4-1 with TRBJ2-5, with D maybe TRBD1 (5 bases). The CDR3 is 14 residues long. Trimming stripped 4 bases from V and 5 bases from J, with 14 bases between. The germline CDR1 and CDR2 sequences are MGHRA and YSYEKL.

This chain uses TRBV7-9 with TRBJ1-6; no definite D call. Per the germline V gene, CDR1 is SEHNR and CDR2 is FQNEAQ (reference sequence). Trimming shortened V by 3 bases and J by 9 bases, and 15 bases separated the two germline ends. The CDR3 totals 15 residues. CDR3 region: CASSFEGSARSPLHF. As DNA, the CDR3 is TGTGCCAGCAGCTTTGAGGGCTCAGCGCGTTCACCCCTCCACTTT.

The chain couples TRBV9 to TRBJ1-4; D is unresolved. Trimming shortened V by 4 bases and J by 8 bases, and 12 bases separated the two germline ends. The CDR3 runs 13 residues. In germline, CDR1 is SGDLS, CDR2 YYNGEE. The CDR3 protein is CASSPHGEEKLFF. For the CDR3, the DNA is TGTGCCAGCAGCCCACATGGAGAAGAAAAACTGTTTTTT.

V is TRBV9 and J is TRBJ2-3; the match to TRBD2 covers 16 bases. V dropped 4 bases and J dropped 2; count of bases not matched to a gene: 10. Per the germline V gene, CDR1 is SGDLS and CDR2 is YYNGEE. This CDR3 comprises 19 residues. CDR3 residues: CASSSPGLAGGISTDTQYF. The DNA of the CDR3 is TGTGCCAGCAGCTCACCGGGACTAGCGGGGGGGATATCCACAGATACGCAGTATTTT. Full variable domain (remainder filled in from reference TRBV9 and TRBJ2-3): DSGVTQTPKHLITATGQRVTLRCSPRSGDLSVYWYQQSLDQGLQFLIQYYNGEERAKGNILERFSAQQFPDLHSELNLSSLELGDSALYFCASSSPGLAGGISTDTQYFGPGTRLTVL.

The chain combines TRBV29-1 with TRBJ1-4, with 10 bases aligning to TRBD1. Germline CDR1 reads SQVTM; CDR2 reads ANQGSEA. This CDR3 spans 16 amino acids. V trimming: 0 bases; J trimming: 6 bases; junction bases outside the gene matches: 7. The CDR3, as DNA: TGCAGCGTTGAAGAGACAGGGGGCTCTTGGGATGAAAAACTGTTTTTT. Its translation is CSVEETGGSWDEKLFF. The entire variable domain, with the rest obtained from reference TRBV29-1 and TRBJ1-4, is as follows: SAVISQKPSRDICQRGTSLTIQCQVDSQVTMMFWYRQQPGQSLTLIATANQGSEATYESGFVIDKFPISRPNLTFSTLTVSNMSPEDSSIYLCSVEETGGSWDEKLFFGSGTQLSVL.

This chain connects TRBV30 to TRBJ2-5, with D hard to call. V lost 0 bases, J lost 1 base, and 12 bases lay in between. The germline V gene encodes CDR1 GTSNPN and CDR2 SVGIG (reference sequence). There are 15 residues in the CDR3. In DNA form, the CDR3 reads TGTGCCTGGAGTGTCTTCGCAGGCCTCCAAGAGACCCAGTACTTC. The encoded protein is CAWSVFAGLQETQYF.

V gene TRBV7-3 combines with J gene TRBJ2-1; 11 bases are shared with TRBD2. The germline CDR1 and CDR2 sequences are SGHTA and FQGTGA. The CDR3 sequence is 18 residues long. V shed 4 bases, J shed 0 bases, and the junction held 8 bases outside the gene matches. DNA for the CDR3: TGTGCCAGCAGCTCCTACGGGCTAGCGGGGGGCTCCTACAATGAGCAGTTCTTC. It encodes CASSSYGLAGGSYNEQFF.

The J gene is TRBJ2-3, the V gene TRBV6-6; no reliable D call. Per the germline V gene, CDR1 is MNHNY and CDR2 is SVGAGI (reference sequence). The CDR3 contains 12 residues. V was clipped by 8 bases and J by 2 bases, with 8 bases between them. CDR3 sequence: CASSQYTDTQYF. In nucleotides, the CDR3 is TGTGCCAGCTCGCAGTACACAGATACGCAGTATTTT.